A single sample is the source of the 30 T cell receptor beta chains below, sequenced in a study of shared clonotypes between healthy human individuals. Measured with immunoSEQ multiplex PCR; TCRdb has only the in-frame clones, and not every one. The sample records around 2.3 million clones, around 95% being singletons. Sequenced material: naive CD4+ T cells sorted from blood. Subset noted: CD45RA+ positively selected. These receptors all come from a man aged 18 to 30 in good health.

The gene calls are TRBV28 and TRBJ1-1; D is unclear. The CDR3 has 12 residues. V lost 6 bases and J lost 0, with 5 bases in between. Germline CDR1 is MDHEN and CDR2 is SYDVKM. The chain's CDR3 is CASRELNTEAFF. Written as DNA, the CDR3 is TGTGCCAGCAGGGAGCTGAACACTGAAGCTTTCTTT.

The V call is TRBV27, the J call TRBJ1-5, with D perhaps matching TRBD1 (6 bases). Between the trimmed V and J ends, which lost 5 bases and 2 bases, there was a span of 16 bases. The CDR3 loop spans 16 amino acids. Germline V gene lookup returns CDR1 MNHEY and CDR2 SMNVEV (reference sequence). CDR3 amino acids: CASSPRTALRNQPQHF. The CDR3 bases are TGTGCCAGCAGTCCACGGACAGCCCTTCGCAATCAGCCCCAGCATTTT.

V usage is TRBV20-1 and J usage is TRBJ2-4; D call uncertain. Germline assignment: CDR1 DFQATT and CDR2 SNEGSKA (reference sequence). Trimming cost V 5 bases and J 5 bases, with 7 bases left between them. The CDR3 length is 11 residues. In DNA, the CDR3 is TGCAGTGCTCCAAGCCAAAACATTCAGTACTTC. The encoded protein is CSAPSQNIQYF.

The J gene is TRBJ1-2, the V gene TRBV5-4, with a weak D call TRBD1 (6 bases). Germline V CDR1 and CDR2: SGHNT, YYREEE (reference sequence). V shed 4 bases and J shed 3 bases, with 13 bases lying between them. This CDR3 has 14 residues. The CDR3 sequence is CASSPDRTYYGYTF. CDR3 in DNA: TGTGCCAGCAGCCCGGACAGAACCTACTATGGCTACACCTTC.

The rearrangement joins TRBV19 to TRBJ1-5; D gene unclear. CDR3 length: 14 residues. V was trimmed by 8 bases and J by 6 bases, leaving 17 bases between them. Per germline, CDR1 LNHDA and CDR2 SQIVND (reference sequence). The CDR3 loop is CASVEVGGGQPQHF. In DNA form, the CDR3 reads TGTGCCAGTGTCGAGGTGGGTGGAGGTCAGCCCCAGCATTTT.

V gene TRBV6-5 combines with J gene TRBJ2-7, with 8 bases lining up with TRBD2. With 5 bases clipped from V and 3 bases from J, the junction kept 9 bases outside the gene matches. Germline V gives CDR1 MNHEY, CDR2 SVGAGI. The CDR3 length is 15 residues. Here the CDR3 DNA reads TGTGCCAGCAGTCGCGGGGGGCAGGGAGGCTACGAGCAGTACTTC. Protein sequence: CASSRGGQGGYEQYF.

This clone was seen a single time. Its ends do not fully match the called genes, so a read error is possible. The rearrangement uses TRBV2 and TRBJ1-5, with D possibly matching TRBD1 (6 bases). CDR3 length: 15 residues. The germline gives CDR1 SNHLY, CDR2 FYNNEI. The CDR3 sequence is CASSEDRQGNQPQHF. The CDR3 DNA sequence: TGTGCCAGCAGCGAAGACAGGCAGGGCAATCAGCCCCAGCATTTT.

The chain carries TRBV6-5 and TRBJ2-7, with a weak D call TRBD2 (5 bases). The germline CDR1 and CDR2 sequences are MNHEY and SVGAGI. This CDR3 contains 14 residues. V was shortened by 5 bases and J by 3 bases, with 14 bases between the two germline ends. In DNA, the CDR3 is TGTGCCAGCAGTATCCGCGGAGGTCTCTACGAGCAGTACTTC. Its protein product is CASSIRGGLYEQYF.

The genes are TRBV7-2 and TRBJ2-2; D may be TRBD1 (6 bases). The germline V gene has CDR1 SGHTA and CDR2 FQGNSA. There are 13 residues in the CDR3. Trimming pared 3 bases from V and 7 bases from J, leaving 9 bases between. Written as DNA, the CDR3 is TGTGCCAGCAGCTTTACAGGGAGCGGGGAGCTGTTTTTT. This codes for CASSFTGSGELFF.

CDR3 sequence (DNA): TGCGCCAGCAGCGCCGAATTAGGGGGACAGGGCAACGAGCAGTACTTC. It encodes CASSAELGGQGNEQYF. This chain joins TRBV5-1 and TRBJ2-7; 9 bases are a match to TRBD1. Trimming at V came to 4 bases and at J to 5 bases, leaving 13 bases not matched to a gene. The CDR3 extends over 16 amino acids. CDR1 SGHRS and CDR2 YFSETQ come from the germline V gene.

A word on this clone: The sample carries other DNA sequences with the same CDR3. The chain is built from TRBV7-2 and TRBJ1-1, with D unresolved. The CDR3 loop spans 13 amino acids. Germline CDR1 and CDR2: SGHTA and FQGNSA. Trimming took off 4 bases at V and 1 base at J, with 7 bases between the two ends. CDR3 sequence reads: CASSSEENTEAFF. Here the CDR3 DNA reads TGTGCCAGCAGCTCGGAAGAGAACACTGAAGCTTTCTTT. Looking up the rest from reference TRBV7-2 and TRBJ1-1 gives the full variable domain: GAGVSQSPSNKVTEKGKDVELRCDPISGHTALYWYRQSLGQGLEFLIYFQGNSAPDKSGLPSDRFSAERTGGSVSTLTIQRTQQEDSAVYLCASSSEENTEAFFGQGTRLTVV.

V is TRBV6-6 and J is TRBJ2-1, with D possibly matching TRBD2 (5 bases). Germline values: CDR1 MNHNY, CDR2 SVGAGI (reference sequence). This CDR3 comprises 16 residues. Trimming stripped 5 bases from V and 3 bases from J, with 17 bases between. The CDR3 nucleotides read TGTGCCAGCAGTGCCCGGGGTAGCGTGAACTACAATGAGCAGTTCTTC. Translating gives CASSARGSVNYNEQFF.

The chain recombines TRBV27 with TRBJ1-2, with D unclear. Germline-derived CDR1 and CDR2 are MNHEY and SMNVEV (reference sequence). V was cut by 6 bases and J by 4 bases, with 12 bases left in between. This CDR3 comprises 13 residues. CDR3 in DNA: TGTGCCAGCAGCCCCGGACGGACCTATGGCTACACCTTC. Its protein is CASSPGRTYGYTF.

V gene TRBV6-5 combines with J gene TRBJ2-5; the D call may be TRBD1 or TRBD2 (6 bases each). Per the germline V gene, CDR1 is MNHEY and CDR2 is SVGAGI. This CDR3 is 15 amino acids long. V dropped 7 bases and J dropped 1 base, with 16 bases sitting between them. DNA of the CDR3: TGTGCCAGCATTGCCTCGGGGGCGCGCCAAGAGACCCAGTACTTC. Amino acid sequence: CASIASGARQETQYF.

The CDR3 region is CASSLGLAGALDEQYF. The CDR3 region has the DNA TGTGCCAGCAGCTTGGGGCTAGCGGGAGCTCTCGACGAGCAGTACTTC. The gene calls are TRBV11-2 and TRBJ2-7, with 10 bases lining up with TRBD2. V lost 3 bases, J lost 5 bases, and 10 bases stayed unmatched. CDR1 SGHAT and CDR2 FQNNGV come from the germline V gene. The CDR3 contains 16 residues.

The DNA of the CDR3 is TGTGCCAGCAGCCCCCGGACTAGTCAAGGCACAGATACGCAGTATTTT. Its translation: CASSPRTSQGTDTQYF. The chain joins TRBV9 to TRBJ2-3; TRBD2 agrees at 7 bases. In germline, CDR1 is SGDLS, CDR2 YYNGEE. The CDR3 runs 16 residues. V trimming: 4 bases; J trimming: 1 base; junction bases outside the gene matches: 9.

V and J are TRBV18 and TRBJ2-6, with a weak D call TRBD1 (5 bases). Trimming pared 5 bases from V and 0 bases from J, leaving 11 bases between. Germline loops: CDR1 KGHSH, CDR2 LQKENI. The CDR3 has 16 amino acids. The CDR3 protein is CASSARTNSGANVLTF. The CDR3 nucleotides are TGTGCCAGCTCAGCGCGGACAAACTCTGGGGCCAACGTCCTGACTTTC.

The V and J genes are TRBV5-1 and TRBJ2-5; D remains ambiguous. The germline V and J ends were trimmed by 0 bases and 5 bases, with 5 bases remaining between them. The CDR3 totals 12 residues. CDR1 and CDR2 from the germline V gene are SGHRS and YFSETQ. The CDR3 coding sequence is TGCGCCAGCAGCTTGGCGTACGAGACCCAGTACTTC. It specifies CASSLAYETQYF.

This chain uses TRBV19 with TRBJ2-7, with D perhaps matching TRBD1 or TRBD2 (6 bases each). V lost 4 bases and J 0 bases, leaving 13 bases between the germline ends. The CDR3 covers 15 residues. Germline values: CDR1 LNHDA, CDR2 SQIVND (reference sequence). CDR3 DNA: TGTGCCAGTAGTAGCGGGACATTCCTCTCCTACGAGCAGTACTTC. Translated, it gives CASSSGTFLSYEQYF.

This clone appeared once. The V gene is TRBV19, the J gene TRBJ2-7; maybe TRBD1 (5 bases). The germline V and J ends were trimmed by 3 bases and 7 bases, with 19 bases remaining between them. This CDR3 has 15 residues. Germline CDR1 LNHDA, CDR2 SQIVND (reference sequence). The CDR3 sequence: CASSMELGLPWEQYF. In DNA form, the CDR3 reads TGTGCCAGTAGTATGGAGTTGGGGCTGCCCTGGGAGCAGTACTTC.

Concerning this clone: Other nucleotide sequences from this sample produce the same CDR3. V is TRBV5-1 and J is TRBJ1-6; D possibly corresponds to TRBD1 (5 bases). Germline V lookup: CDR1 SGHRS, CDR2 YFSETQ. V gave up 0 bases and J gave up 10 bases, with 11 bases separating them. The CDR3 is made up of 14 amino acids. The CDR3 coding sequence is TGCGCCAGCAGCTTGGAAGGGGTTCGGTCACCCCTCCACTTT. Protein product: CASSLEGVRSPLHF.

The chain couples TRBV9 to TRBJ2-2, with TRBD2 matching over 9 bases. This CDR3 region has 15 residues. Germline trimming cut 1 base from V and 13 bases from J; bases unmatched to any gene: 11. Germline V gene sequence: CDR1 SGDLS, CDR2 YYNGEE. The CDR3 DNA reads TGTGCCAGCAGCGTATCGGTGAAGCGGGAGGAAACGCTGTTTTTT. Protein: CASSVSVKREETLFF.

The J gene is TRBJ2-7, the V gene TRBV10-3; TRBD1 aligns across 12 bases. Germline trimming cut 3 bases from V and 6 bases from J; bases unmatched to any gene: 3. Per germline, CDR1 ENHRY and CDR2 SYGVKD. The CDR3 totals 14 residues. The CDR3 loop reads CAISDGTGGVEQYF. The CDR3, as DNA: TGTGCCATCAGTGATGGGACAGGGGGCGTCGAGCAGTACTTC.

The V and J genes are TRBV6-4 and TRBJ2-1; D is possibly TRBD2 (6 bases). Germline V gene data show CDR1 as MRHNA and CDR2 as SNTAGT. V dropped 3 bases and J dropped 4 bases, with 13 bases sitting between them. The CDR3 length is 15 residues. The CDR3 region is CASSDTSPGYNEQFF. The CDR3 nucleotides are TGTGCCAGCAGTGATACTAGCCCCGGGTACAATGAGCAGTTCTTC.

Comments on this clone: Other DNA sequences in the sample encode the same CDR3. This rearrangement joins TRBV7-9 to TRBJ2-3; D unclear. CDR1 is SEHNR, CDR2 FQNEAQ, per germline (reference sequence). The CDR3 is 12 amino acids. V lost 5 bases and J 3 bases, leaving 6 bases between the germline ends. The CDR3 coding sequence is TGTGCCAGCAGCCCTCAAACAGATACGCAGTATTTT. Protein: CASSPQTDTQYF.

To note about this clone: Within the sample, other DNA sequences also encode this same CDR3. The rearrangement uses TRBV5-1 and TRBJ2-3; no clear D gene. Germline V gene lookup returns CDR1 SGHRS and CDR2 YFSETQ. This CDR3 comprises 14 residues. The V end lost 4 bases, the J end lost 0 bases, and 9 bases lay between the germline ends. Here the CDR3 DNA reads TGCGCCAGCAGCCTCGCGGACAGCACAGATACGCAGTATTTT. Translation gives CASSLADSTDTQYF.

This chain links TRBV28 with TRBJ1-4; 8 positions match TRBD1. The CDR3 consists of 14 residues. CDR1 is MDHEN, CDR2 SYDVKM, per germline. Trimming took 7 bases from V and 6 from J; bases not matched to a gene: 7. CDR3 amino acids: CASTRTGRDEKLFF. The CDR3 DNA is TGTGCCAGCACCCGGACAGGGAGGGATGAAAAACTGTTTTTT.

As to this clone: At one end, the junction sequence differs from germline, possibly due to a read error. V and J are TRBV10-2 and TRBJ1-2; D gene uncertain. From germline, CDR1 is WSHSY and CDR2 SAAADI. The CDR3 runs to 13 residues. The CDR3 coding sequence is TGCGCCAGCTGGGCAGGAATGAACTATGGCCACACCTTC. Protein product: CASWAGMNYGHTF.

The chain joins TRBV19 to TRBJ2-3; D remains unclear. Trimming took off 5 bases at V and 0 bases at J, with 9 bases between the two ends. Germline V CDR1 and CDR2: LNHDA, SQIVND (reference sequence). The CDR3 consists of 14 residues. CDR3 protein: CASSDTASTDTQYF. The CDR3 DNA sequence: TGTGCCAGTAGTGACACGGCTAGCACAGATACGCAGTATTTT.

The CDR3 region has the DNA TGTGCCAGCGGGAGGGAGGGCCTCGAGCAGTACTTC. Its protein product is CASGREGLEQYF. The chain couples TRBV6-5 to TRBJ2-7; 7 nucleotides match TRBD2. This CDR3 is 12 amino acids long. The trim removed 8 bases at V and 6 bases at J, leaving 7 bases unmatched. Per germline, CDR1 MNHEY and CDR2 SVGAGI.